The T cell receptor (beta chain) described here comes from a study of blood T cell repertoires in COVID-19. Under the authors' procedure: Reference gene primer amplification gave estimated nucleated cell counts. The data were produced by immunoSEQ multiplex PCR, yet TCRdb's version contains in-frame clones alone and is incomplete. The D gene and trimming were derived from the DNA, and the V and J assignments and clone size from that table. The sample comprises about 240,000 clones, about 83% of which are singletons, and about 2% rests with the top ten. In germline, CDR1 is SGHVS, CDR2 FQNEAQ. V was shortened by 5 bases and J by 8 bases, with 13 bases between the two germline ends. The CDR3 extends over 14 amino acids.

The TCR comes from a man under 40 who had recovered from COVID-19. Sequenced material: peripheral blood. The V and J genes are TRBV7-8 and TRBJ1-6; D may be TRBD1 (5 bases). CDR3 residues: CASSMAREDSPLHF. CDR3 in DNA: TGTGCCAGCAGCATGGCCAGGGAAGATTCACCCCTCCACTTT.